The 2 T cell receptor beta chains in this list originate from one sample, sequenced in a study of spatial heterogeneity in lung cancer. One entry per CDR3 protein results from TCRdb running MiXCR on the 5' RACE reads. The profile shows 10,000 to 12,000 distinct CDR3 sequences, about 8.6% of them singletons. Time point meaning: sample taken at primary tumor resection. Whole RNA was taken from tumor, nontumor lung or frozen PBMC; it was then sequenced unsorted. The material sequenced was PBMCs, taken at surgery. These receptors were collected from a male donor with early-stage non-small cell lung cancer.

This clonotype came up a few times. V and J are TRBV4-2 and TRBJ1-2, with D perhaps matching TRBD1 (6 bases). Trimming cost V 0 bases and J 11 bases, with 22 bases left between them. The CDR3 extends over 16 amino acids. From germline, CDR1 is LGHNA and CDR2 YNFKEQ. The CDR3: CASSQEFWDTQVGYTF. DNA for the CDR3: TGTGCCAGCAGCCAAGAATTTTGGGACACTCAAGTAGGATACACCTTC.

In its sample, this clonotype was seen many times. The genes are TRBV7-2 and TRBJ2-3; D unresolved. V gave up 5 bases and J gave up 3 bases, with 9 bases separating them. The CDR3 loop spans 13 amino acids. Germline CDR1 is SGHTA and CDR2 is FQGNSA. The CDR3 reads CASSPPATDTQYF. CDR3 in DNA: TGTGCCAGCAGCCCCCCGGCGACAGATACGCAGTATTTT.